Listed here are 25 T cell receptor beta chains from one sample, sequenced in a study of cytomegalovirus exposure and HLA in healthy donors. The PCR employed 60 Vbeta primers together with 13 Jbeta primers. The protocol was immunoSEQ multiplex PCR, while the TCRdb copy is restricted to in-frame clones and leaves out a portion. This repertoire shows more than 15,000 clones, roughly 70% found once; its top ten account for roughly 3.7%. Sequenced sample: PBMCs. The receptors come from a man aged 18 to 30 in good health and CMV-seronegative.

The chain has TRBV5-1 and TRBJ2-7; maybe TRBD2 (5 bases). The germline V and J ends were trimmed by 0 bases and 7 bases, with 17 bases remaining between them. CDR3 length: 15 residues. Looked up from germline, CDR1 is SGHRS and CDR2 is YFSETQ. The CDR3, as DNA: TGCGCCAGCAGCTTGGGGAGCCCGGGAAAAGAGGAGCAGTACTTC. This codes for CASSLGSPGKEEQYF.

V is TRBV15 and J is TRBJ1-2; D unresolved. Trimming stripped 0 bases from V and 5 bases from J, with 7 bases between. In germline, CDR1 is LNHNV, CDR2 YYDKDF (reference sequence). The CDR3 spans 13 residues. The CDR3 region is CATSRDPLYGYTF. CDR3 bases: TGTGCCACCAGCAGAGATCCGTTATATGGCTACACCTTC.

The CDR3 region has the DNA TGTGCCAGCAGCTTCCGAAACTACTACGAGCAGTACTTC. Protein sequence: CASSFRNYYEQYF. The chain carries TRBV13 and TRBJ2-7; D remains unclear. Germline assignment: CDR1 PRHDT and CDR2 FYEKMQ (reference sequence). With 3 bases removed from V and 3 bases from J, the gap between germline ends came to 9 bases. The CDR3 is made up of 13 amino acids.

V usage is TRBV10-3 and J usage is TRBJ1-2, with D uncertain. The CDR3 length is 13 residues. CDR1 and CDR2 from the germline V gene are ENHRY and SYGVKD. Trimming shortened V by 0 bases and J by 5 bases, and 7 bases separated the two germline ends. The CDR3 sequence is CAISESTGYGYTF. CDR3 coding DNA: TGTGCCATCAGTGAGTCGACTGGTTATGGCTACACCTTC.

The rearrangement joins TRBV30 to TRBJ1-1; possible D gene TRBD1, 5 bases. CDR1 and CDR2 from the germline V gene are GTSNPN and SVGIG (reference sequence). Trimming cost V 3 bases and J 4 bases, with 9 bases left between them. CDR3 size: 12 residues. CDR3: CAWSGGVTEAFF. Here the CDR3 DNA reads TGTGCCTGGAGCGGAGGGGTCACTGAAGCTTTCTTT.

This clone was observed a handful of times. The chain is built from TRBV29-1 and TRBJ2-2; D might be TRBD2 (6 bases). V shed 5 bases and J shed 2 bases, with 9 bases lying between them. The CDR3 has 13 amino acids. CDR1 is SQVTM and CDR2 is ANQGSEA in the germline V gene. CDR3 DNA sequence: TGCAGCGTTATCGGACTAAACACCGGGGAGCTGTTTTTT. Its translation is CSVIGLNTGELFF.

The chain joins TRBV5-1 to TRBJ2-5; TRBD1 is a possible D gene (5 bases). The CDR3 loop spans 14 amino acids. Germline V gene lookup returns CDR1 SGHRS and CDR2 YFSETQ. With 0 bases removed from V and 3 bases from J, the gap between germline ends came to 9 bases. This CDR3 reads CASSLGQGKETQYF. The CDR3 DNA follows: TGCGCCAGCAGCTTGGGTCAGGGTAAAGAGACCCAGTACTTC.

The chain combines TRBV29-1 with TRBJ1-2; D ambiguous. The CDR3 runs 12 residues. V was cut by 6 bases and J by 0 bases, with 8 bases left in between. Germline CDR1 reads SQVTM; CDR2 reads ANQGSEA. The CDR3, as DNA: TGCAGCGTCATGATAGCTAACTATGGCTACACCTTC. Protein sequence: CSVMIANYGYTF.

This clone occurred once. V is TRBV6-6 and J is TRBJ1-1; D uncertain. The length of the CDR3 is 13 residues. Per germline, CDR1 MNHNY and CDR2 SVGAGI (reference sequence). V lost 6 bases and J 4 bases, leaving 12 bases between the germline ends. CDR3 DNA: TGTGCCAGCAGCCCTGTGATGGCCACTGAAGCTTTCTTT. It translates to CASSPVMATEAFF.

The chain carries TRBV7-2 and TRBJ1-2; D not resolved. This CDR3 comprises 13 residues. V was cut by 5 bases and J by 3 bases, with 10 bases left in between. Germline V gene lookup returns CDR1 SGHTA and CDR2 FQGNSA. This chain's CDR3 is CASSAAGDYGYTF. The CDR3 DNA follows: TGTGCCAGCAGCGCAGCGGGAGACTATGGCTACACCTTC.

CDR3 amino acids: CASSSLAGHGPDTQYF. CDR3 nucleotide sequence: TGTGCCAGCAGCTCACTAGCGGGTCACGGTCCAGATACGCAGTATTTT. The chain combines TRBV13 with TRBJ2-3, with 9 bases aligning to TRBD2. Germline CDR1 and CDR2: PRHDT and FYEKMQ (reference sequence). The CDR3 length is 16 residues. Trimming at V came to 4 bases and at J to 4 bases, leaving 9 bases not matched to a gene.

The chain recombines TRBV30 with TRBJ2-5; D is possibly TRBD1 (5 bases). CDR1 and CDR2 from the germline V gene are GTSNPN and SVGIG (reference sequence). The CDR3 loop spans 11 amino acids. The ends were cut back, 5 bases at V and 5 bases at J, with 9 bases in the middle. CDR3 in amino acids: CAWEGAETQYF. CDR3 sequence (DNA): TGTGCCTGGGAAGGGGCGGAGACCCAGTACTTC. The full variable domain, its missing parts supplied by reference TRBV30 and TRBJ2-5, is SQTIHQWPATLVQPVGSPLSLECTVEGTSNPNLYWYRQAAGRGLQLLFYSVGIGQISSEVPQNLSASRPQDRQFILSSKKLLLSDSGFYLCAWEGAETQYFGPGTRLLVL.

The chain employs TRBV5-1 and TRBJ1-2; D unresolved. From germline, CDR1 is SGHRS and CDR2 YFSETQ. Trimming took off 0 bases at V and 8 bases at J, with 11 bases between the two ends. This CDR3 contains 13 residues. The CDR3 loop is CASSLDEGGGYTF. The CDR3 nucleotides read TGCGCCAGCAGCTTGGATGAGGGAGGAGGCTACACCTTC.

This clone was picked up one time. The chain is built from TRBV30 and TRBJ1-2; D ambiguous. Trimming stripped 4 bases from V and 0 bases from J, with 3 bases between. Germline V gives CDR1 GTSNPN, CDR2 SVGIG (reference sequence). This CDR3 region has 11 residues. CDR3 sequence (DNA): TGTGCCTGGACGGCTAACTATGGCTACACCTTC. Residues: CAWTANYGYTF.

The chain recombines TRBV19 with TRBJ1-5; D call uncertain. Germline loops: CDR1 LNHDA, CDR2 SQIVND (reference sequence). The length of the CDR3 is 14 residues. The ends were cut back, 6 bases at V and 4 bases at J, with 13 bases in the middle. This chain's CDR3 is CASSMRTGNQPQHF. CDR3 sequence (DNA): TGTGCCAGTAGCATGAGGACGGGGAATCAGCCCCAGCATTTT. The variable domain in full, completed from reference TRBV19 and TRBJ1-5, reads DGGITQSPKYLFRKEGQNVTLSCEQNLNHDAMYWYRQDPGQGLRLIYYSQIVNDFQKGDIAEGYSVSREKKESFPLTVTSAQKNPTAFYLCASSMRTGNQPQHFGDGTRLSIL.

In its sample, this clone was seen a few times. This sequence joins TRBV6-1 and TRBJ1-4, with 7 positions matching TRBD1. Germline V gives CDR1 MNHNS, CDR2 SASEGT. With 4 bases clipped from V and 8 bases from J, the junction kept 10 bases outside the gene matches. CDR3 length: 15 amino acids. The CDR3 sequence is CASSAPTGAGEKLFF. In DNA, the CDR3 is TGTGCCAGCAGTGCGCCTACAGGGGCTGGGGAAAAACTGTTTTTT.

This chain joins TRBV2 and TRBJ1-1; D gene ambiguous. Trimming shortened V by 6 bases and J by 0 bases, and 11 bases separated the two germline ends. CDR1 SNHLY and CDR2 FYNNEI come from the germline V gene. There are 14 residues in the CDR3. The CDR3 spells CASRPQVMNTEAFF. The CDR3 coding sequence is TGTGCCAGCAGGCCCCAGGTTATGAACACTGAAGCTTTCTTT.

This chain joins TRBV4-1 and TRBJ2-1; maybe TRBD2 (6 bases). CDR1 is MGHRA, CDR2 YSYEKL, per germline. This CDR3 has 17 residues. V gave up 1 base and J gave up 6 bases, with 19 bases separating them. Here the CDR3 reads CASSQVGEAARFNEQFF. CDR3 coding DNA: TGCGCCAGCAGCCAAGTTGGGGAGGCGGCTCGATTCAATGAGCAGTTCTTC.

The chain combines TRBV6-5 with TRBJ2-7; weak D call: TRBD1 (6 bases). The germline V gene encodes CDR1 MNHEY and CDR2 SVGAGI. V was clipped by 2 bases and J by 2 bases, with 10 bases between them. The CDR3 is made up of 14 amino acids. Here the CDR3 reads CASSYQGITYEQYF. DNA of the CDR3: TGTGCCAGCAGTTACCAGGGGATCACCTACGAGCAGTACTTC.

The chain employs TRBV7-8 and TRBJ1-1, with TRBD1 matching 7 bases. V was clipped by 5 bases and J by 2 bases; unmatched bases: 5. The CDR3 covers 14 residues. Germline V lookup: CDR1 SGHVS, CDR2 FQNEAQ. CDR3 in DNA: TGTGCCAGCAGCCCGACAGGGACTAACACTGAAGCTTTCTTT. Protein sequence: CASSPTGTNTEAFF.

The chain employs TRBV30 and TRBJ1-5; TRBD1 agrees at 7 bases. The germline gives CDR1 GTSNPN, CDR2 SVGIG (reference sequence). This CDR3 is 15 amino acids long. V lost 2 bases and J lost 2; bases outside the gene matches: 6. CDR3: CAWSPGQRRNQPQHF. CDR3 sequence (DNA): TGTGCCTGGAGTCCGGGACAGAGACGCAATCAGCCCCAGCATTTT.

The chain links TRBV5-4 to TRBJ2-5, with 8 positions matching TRBD1. V dropped 4 bases and J dropped 0; count of bases not matched to a gene: 2. Looked up from germline, CDR1 is SGHNT and CDR2 is YYREEE (reference sequence). The CDR3 covers 14 residues. The CDR3 bases are TGTGCCAGCAGCCCGGACAGGGACCAAGAGACCCAGTACTTC. It translates to CASSPDRDQETQYF.

Only a few counts were recorded for this clone. The chain links TRBV4-1 to TRBJ2-3, with 9 bases matching TRBD2. CDR1 and CDR2 from the germline V gene are MGHRA and YSYEKL. The CDR3 runs to 17 residues. Unmatched junction bases numbered 6, after V lost 1 base and J lost 1 base. CDR3 region: CASSQAESGRRTDTQYF. CDR3 nucleotides: TGCGCCAGCAGCCAAGCTGAGAGCGGGAGGCGCACAGATACGCAGTATTTT.

J is TRBJ2-7 and V is TRBV7-2; TRBD2 is a possible D gene (6 bases). Trimming took off 5 bases at V and 5 bases at J, with 28 bases between the two ends. The CDR3 contains 18 residues. Germline V gene data show CDR1 as SGHTA and CDR2 as FQGNSA. Written as DNA, the CDR3 is TGTGCCAGCAGCACCCCTCTGATACGACGGCAGGGAGGTGACGAGCAGTACTTC. Residues: CASSTPLIRRQGGDEQYF.

This sequence joins TRBV29-1 and TRBJ1-1; possible D gene TRBD1, 5 bases. This CDR3 is built from 11 residues. Germline V lookup: CDR1 SQVTM, CDR2 ANQGSEA. The germline V and J ends were trimmed by 6 bases and 6 bases, with 11 bases remaining between them. The CDR3 DNA is TGCAGCGTATTGGGGGGTCCTGAAGCTTTCTTT. The encoded protein is CSVLGGPEAFF.